This entry lists 30 T cell receptor beta chains sequenced from one sample in a study of Ad26.COV2.S vaccination and SARS-CoV-2 variants. Sequencing used immunoSEQ multiplex PCR; TCRdb keeps in-frame clones, though not all of them. Of hundreds of thousands of clones listed, approximately 88% are singletons. Described treatment: over 15 received Ad26.COV2.S at low or high dose, single or two shots; several received placebo; per-sample allocation not given. Sample collection was performed on day 63 after the first vaccine or placebo injection. The sequencing here drew on peripheral blood, taken in a trial of Ad26.COV2.S vaccine versus placebo. The receptors derive from a person aged 18 to 59 who received the Ad26.COV2.S COVID-19 vaccine or a placebo.

CDR3 sequence reads: CASSGPGQGSNQPQHF. In DNA, the CDR3 is TGTGCCAGCAGTGGCCCAGGCCAGGGGAGCAATCAGCCCCAGCATTTT. This chain connects TRBV6-1 to TRBJ1-5, with TRBD1 as a possible D gene (6 bases). Germline loops: CDR1 MNHNS, CDR2 SASEGT. The length of the CDR3 is 16 residues. The germline V and J ends were trimmed by 4 bases and 1 base, with 14 bases remaining between them.

The chain has TRBV9 and TRBJ1-5; 9 positions agree with TRBD1. J was trimmed by 6 bases and V by 3 bases; bases with no gene match: 7. Looked up from germline, CDR1 is SGDLS and CDR2 is YYNGEE. This CDR3 region has 15 residues. CDR3 amino acids: CASSAGQGTSQPQHF. CDR3 nucleotide sequence: TGTGCCAGCAGCGCTGGACAGGGGACGAGTCAGCCCCAGCATTTT.

The chain has TRBV5-4 and TRBJ2-2; perhaps TRBD1 as D (5 bases). Germline CDR1 and CDR2: SGHNT and YYREEE (reference sequence). This CDR3 is built from 14 residues. The V gene lost 0 bases and the J gene lost 4 bases, with 7 bases spanning the gap. This CDR3 is CASSLGQGTGELFF. CDR3 DNA: TGTGCCAGCAGCTTGGGTCAGGGCACCGGGGAGCTGTTTTTT.

V usage is TRBV12-3 or TRBV12-4 and J usage is TRBJ1-1; tentative D call: TRBD1 (6 bases). The CDR3 is 12 amino acids. The V gene lost 7 bases and the J gene lost 5 bases, with 11 bases spanning the gap. This CDR3 reads CASKDTGTEAFF. The DNA for the CDR3 is TGTGCCAGCAAAGATACAGGGACTGAAGCTTTCTTT.

The rearrangement uses TRBV19 and TRBJ1-3, with D unresolved. Germline values: CDR1 LNHDA, CDR2 SQIVND (reference sequence). The germline V and J ends were trimmed by 6 bases and 0 bases, with 12 bases remaining between them. This CDR3 is 15 amino acids long. The CDR3 DNA sequence: TGTGCCAGTAGGGTGATTGGTACCTCTGGAAACACCATATATTTT. Translated, it gives CASRVIGTSGNTIYF.

This rearrangement joins TRBV5-6 to TRBJ2-7; tentatively, D is TRBD2 (6 bases). Trimming shortened V by 6 bases and J by 3 bases, and 16 bases separated the two germline ends. Germline V gives CDR1 SGHDT, CDR2 YYEEEE. CDR3 length: 14 residues. This CDR3 is CASTIRAGYYEQYF. CDR3 nucleotides: TGTGCCAGCACCATCCGAGCGGGTTACTACGAGCAGTACTTC.

The chain employs TRBV19 and TRBJ1-6; maybe TRBD1 (5 bases). CDR3 length: 13 amino acids. Germline V gene data show CDR1 as LNHDA and CDR2 as SQIVND (reference sequence). CDR3 DNA: TGTGCTACCAAGCGACAGCCGAATTCACCCCTCCACTTT. Its protein product is CATKRQPNSPLHF.

This clone was detected a few times. This chain uses TRBV18 with TRBJ2-5; D gene unclear. The length of the CDR3 is 14 residues. V lost 0 bases, J lost 5 bases, and 10 bases lay in between. Germline lookup yields CDR1 KGHSH and CDR2 LQKENI. CDR3 sequence reads: CASSPPARVETQYF. In nucleotides, the CDR3 is TGTGCCAGCTCACCACCAGCCCGGGTGGAGACCCAGTACTTC.

This clone was counted between two and nine times. The DNA for the CDR3 is TGTGCCAGCAGGAAGGACAGGTCGGGAACTTCACCCCTCCACTTT. This gives the protein CASRKDRSGTSPLHF. The chain has TRBV6-5 and TRBJ1-6; 7 bases align to TRBD1. V dropped 6 bases and J dropped 9; count of bases not matched to a gene: 11. CDR1 and CDR2 from the germline V gene are MNHEY and SVGAGI. This CDR3 region has 15 residues.

This chain uses TRBV5-6 with TRBJ2-5; TRBD2 agrees at 8 bases. This CDR3 is built from 15 residues. After removal of 0 bases from V and 4 bases from J, the junction contained 5 bases not matched to a gene. Looked up from germline, CDR1 is SGHDT and CDR2 is YYEEEE. The CDR3 sequence is CASSLVGGARETQYF. The CDR3 DNA follows: TGTGCCAGCAGCTTGGTCGGGGGGGCCCGAGAGACCCAGTACTTC. Full variable domain (outside the CDR3, taken from reference TRBV5-6 and TRBJ2-5): DAGVTQSPTHLIKTRGQQVTLRCSPKSGHDTVSWYQQALGQGPQFIFQYYEEEERQRGNFPDRFSGHQFPNYSSELNVNALLLGDSALYLCASSLVGGARETQYFGPGTRLLVL.

This chain links TRBV3-1 (or the pseudogene TRBV3-2) with TRBJ2-7; D remains ambiguous. Trimming removed 1 base from V and 0 bases from J, with 10 bases in between. Germline CDR1 LGHDT, CDR2 YNNKEL (reference sequence). This CDR3 contains 15 residues. The CDR3, as DNA: TGTGCCAGCAGCCAAGGGCAGGCATTCTCCTACGAGCAGTACTTC. As protein: CASSQGQAFSYEQYF.

The rearrangement uses TRBV9 and TRBJ2-1; D not resolved. Germline CDR1 is SGDLS and CDR2 is YYNGEE. V was shortened by 3 bases and J by 9 bases, with 10 bases between the two germline ends. CDR3 length: 12 residues. CDR3 DNA sequence: TGTGCCAGCAGCGCTCGAGGTGGTGAGCAGTTCTTC. Its protein is CASSARGGEQFF.

Details on this clone: The identical CDR3 is also encoded by other nucleotide sequences in the sample. This chain connects TRBV30 to TRBJ2-3; 9 bases align to TRBD2. V was clipped by 2 bases and J by 3 bases; unmatched bases: 6. CDR1 is GTSNPN, CDR2 SVGIG, per germline (reference sequence). The CDR3 has 15 residues. The CDR3 DNA sequence: TGTGCCTGGAGTAGTGGCGGGGGGGCTACAGATACGCAGTATTTT. This sequence encodes CAWSSGGGATDTQYF.

CDR3 bases: TGTGCCAGCAGCATGCCCGGACAATATAATTCACCCCTCCACTTT. It yields the protein CASSMPGQYNSPLHF. The gene calls are TRBV7-9 and TRBJ1-6; possibly TRBD1 for D (5 bases). The CDR3 is made up of 15 amino acids. From germline, CDR1 is SEHNR and CDR2 FQNEAQ (reference sequence). The ends were cut back, 5 bases at V and 4 bases at J, with 12 bases in the middle.

Comments on this clone: Within the sample, other DNA sequences also encode this same CDR3. V usage is TRBV19 and J usage is TRBJ2-2, with D perhaps matching TRBD1 (6 bases). Germline-derived CDR1 and CDR2 are LNHDA and SQIVND (reference sequence). Deletions cut 6 bases from V and 1 base from J, with 6 bases between. CDR3 size: 13 residues. The CDR3 nucleotides read TGTGCCAGTAGACAGGGGAACACCGGGGAGCTGTTTTTT. This sequence encodes CASRQGNTGELFF.

This chain links TRBV9 with TRBJ2-1; D is unclear. Trimming took off 4 bases at V and 8 bases at J, with 13 bases between the two ends. The CDR3 extends over 13 amino acids. Germline CDR1 SGDLS, CDR2 YYNGEE. The CDR3 DNA reads TGTGCCAGCAGCCCCCGTTTTTTAGATGAGCAGTTCTTC. Translation: CASSPRFLDEQFF.

The chain combines TRBV3-1 (or the pseudogene TRBV3-2) with TRBJ1-2, with 11 bases fitting TRBD1. The CDR3 extends over 15 amino acids. Germline CDR1 and CDR2: LGHDT and YNNKEL (reference sequence). J was trimmed by 7 bases and V by 1 base; bases with no gene match: 5. CDR3 in amino acids: CASSQAGQGARGYTF. CDR3 DNA: TGTGCCAGCAGCCAAGCAGGACAGGGGGCTCGTGGCTACACCTTC.

This chain uses TRBV30 with TRBJ2-2, with TRBD1 matching over 7 bases. In germline, CDR1 is GTSNPN, CDR2 SVGIG (reference sequence). Trimming took 5 bases from V and 8 from J; bases not matched to a gene: 8. The CDR3 contains 13 residues. In nucleotides, the CDR3 is TGTGCCTGGTATTGGCAGGGGGAAGGGGAGCTGTTTTTT. Amino acids: CAWYWQGEGELFF.

This sequence joins TRBV30 and TRBJ1-3; D gene unclear. This CDR3 is 12 amino acids long. CDR1 and CDR2 from the germline V gene are GTSNPN and SVGIG (reference sequence). The germline V and J ends were trimmed by 8 bases and 2 bases, with 10 bases remaining between them. The DNA of the CDR3 is TGTGCCGGGATGAGGGCTGGAAACACCATATATTTT. As protein: CAGMRAGNTIYF. Full variable domain (outside the CDR3, taken from reference TRBV30 and TRBJ1-3): SQTIHQWPATLVQPVGSPLSLECTVEGTSNPNLYWYRQAAGRGLQLLFYSVGIGQISSEVPQNLSASRPQDRQFILSSKKLLLSDSGFYLCAGMRAGNTIYFGEGSWLTVV.

The chain uses TRBV11-1 and TRBJ2-3, with D perhaps matching TRBD2 (7 bases). From germline, CDR1 is SGHAT and CDR2 FQDESV (reference sequence). The ends were cut back, 3 bases at V and 4 bases at J, with 14 bases in the middle. This CDR3 is 15 amino acids long. The CDR3 coding sequence is TGTGCCAGCAGCTTCACCGGGGGGCGGCCAGATACGCAGTATTTT. This codes for CASSFTGGRPDTQYF. Full variable domain (remainder filled in from reference TRBV11-1 and TRBJ2-3): EAEVAQSPRYKITEKSQAVAFWCDPISGHATLYWYRQILGQGPELLVQFQDESVVDDSQLPKDRFSAERLKGVDSTLKIQPAELGDSAMYLCASSFTGGRPDTQYFGPGTRLTVL.

To note about this clone: Other DNA sequences from this sample encode an identical CDR3 as well. This chain joins TRBV18 and TRBJ2-7, with TRBD1 matching over 7 bases. CDR3 length equals 15 residues. The ends lost 0 bases at V and 0 bases at J; junction bases unmatched: 2. Germline-derived CDR1 and CDR2 are KGHSH and LQKENI. The CDR3: CASSPPGQSSYEQYF. The CDR3 DNA reads as TGTGCCAGCTCACCACCGGGACAGAGCTCCTACGAGCAGTACTTC. Full variable domain (remainder filled in from reference TRBV18 and TRBJ2-7): NAGVMQNPRHLVRRRGQEARLRCSPMKGHSHVYWYRQLPEEGLKFMVYLQKENIIDESGMPKERFSAEFPKEGPSILRIQQVVRGDSAAYFCASSPPGQSSYEQYFGPGTRLTVT.

The rearrangement joins TRBV7-2 to TRBJ2-7; 7 nucleotides line up with TRBD1. The CDR3 spans 14 residues. Germline trimming cut 3 bases from V and 2 bases from J; bases unmatched to any gene: 4. Germline values: CDR1 SGHTA, CDR2 FQGNSA. CDR3 amino acids: CASSLDRPTYEQYF. In nucleotides, the CDR3 is TGTGCCAGCAGCTTGGACAGGCCCACCTACGAGCAGTACTTC.

This clone has more than one count but fewer than ten. This sequence joins TRBV14 and TRBJ1-6, with 7 bases identical to TRBD1. CDR1 SGHDN and CDR2 FVKESK come from the germline V gene. This CDR3 has 15 residues. The junction had 5 bases not matched to a gene; V was cut back by 4 bases and J by 5 bases. The CDR3 protein is CASSLRDSHNSPLHF. DNA for the CDR3: TGTGCCAGCAGCCTCCGGGACAGTCATAATTCACCCCTCCACTTT.

The chain uses TRBV29-1 and TRBJ2-1; unclear D gene. The CDR3 contains 13 residues. V gave up 3 bases and J gave up 1 base, with 7 bases separating them. CDR1 and CDR2 from the germline V gene are SQVTM and ANQGSEA. CDR3 protein: CSVEGPSYNEQFF. The CDR3 region has the DNA TGCAGCGTTGAGGGCCCATCCTACAATGAGCAGTTCTTC.

The chain combines TRBV5-1 with TRBJ2-5; possible D gene TRBD1, 5 bases. CDR3 length equals 13 residues. The germline gives CDR1 SGHRS, CDR2 YFSETQ. V was clipped by 2 bases and J by 3 bases, with 8 bases between them. DNA for the CDR3: TGCGCCAGCAGCTTCAGCAGGGAAGAGACCCAGTACTTC. As protein: CASSFSREETQYF. The full variable domain, with the rest looked up from reference TRBV5-1 and TRBJ2-5, is KAGVTQTPRYLIKTRGQQVTLSCSPISGHRSVSWYQQTPGQGLQFLFEYFSETQRNKGNFPGRFSGRQFSNSRSEMNVSTLELGDSALYLCASSFSREETQYFGPGTRLLVL.

J is TRBJ2-5 and V is TRBV7-8; D is perhaps TRBD2 (7 bases). With 3 bases removed from V and 6 bases from J, the gap between germline ends came to 11 bases. This CDR3 comprises 13 residues. CDR1 and CDR2 from the germline V gene are SGHVS and FQNEAQ. The CDR3: CASSFWGGKTQYF. In DNA, the CDR3 is TGTGCCAGCAGCTTTTGGGGGGGCAAGACCCAGTACTTC. Together with reference TRBV7-8 and TRBJ2-5, the CDR3 gives the full variable domain: GAGVSQSPRYKVAKRGQDVALRCDPISGHVSLFWYQQALGQGPEFLTYFQNEAQLDKSGLPSDRFFAERPEGSVSTLKIQRTQQEDSAVYLCASSFWGGKTQYFGPGTRLLVL.

The chain combines TRBV18 with TRBJ1-5; 8 bases fit TRBD1. The CDR3 is 14 residues long. J was trimmed by 7 bases and V by 3 bases; bases with no gene match: 5. Germline V gene data show CDR1 as KGHSH and CDR2 as LQKENI. The CDR3 spells CASSPSGGGQPQHF. The DNA for the CDR3 is TGTGCCAGCTCACCCTCAGGGGGCGGACAGCCCCAGCATTTT.

The V and J genes are TRBV4-3 and TRBJ2-1; 11 positions agree with TRBD2. The CDR3 runs 17 residues. J gave up 3 bases and V 0 bases, and 4 bases lay outside the gene matches. CDR1 is LGHNA and CDR2 is YSLEER in the germline V gene. CDR3 coding DNA: TGCGCCAGCAGCCAAGATCGCACTAGCGGGGGCTACAATGAGCAGTTCTTC. Translating gives CASSQDRTSGGYNEQFF.

This chain connects TRBV5-5 to TRBJ1-6, with TRBD1 matching over 10 bases. The J segment lost 7 bases and the V segment lost 2 bases, leaving 6 bases of the junction unmatched. The CDR3 runs 16 residues. The germline CDR1 and CDR2 sequences are SGHKS and YYEKEE (reference sequence). The CDR3 bases are TGTGCCAGCAGCTTAAGGGACAGGGGAGGAAATTCACCCCTCCACTTT. Encoded protein: CASSLRDRGGNSPLHF.

This rearrangement joins TRBV11-2 to TRBJ2-5; either TRBD1 or TRBD2 may fit D (5 bases each). CDR1 is SGHAT, CDR2 FQNNGV, per germline. This CDR3 is built from 15 residues. V was clipped by 5 bases and J by 5 bases, with 18 bases between them. Written as DNA, the CDR3 is TGTGCCAGCAGCCGAGGGTCGTCTTGGGGGGAGACCCAGTACTTC. Residues: CASSRGSSWGETQYF.